This T cell receptor (beta chain) was profiled in a study of blood T cells in healthy people across ages. A second PCR of roughly 7 to 11 cycles used a sample-barcoded 5' primer and a J-beta primer mix. TCRdb reprocessed the 5' RACE reads with MiXCR, giving one entry per CDR3 protein. The profile shows nearly 1 million distinct CDR3 sequences, approximately 50% of them singletons. This clonotype turned up a few times. Its antigen is still unknown. Study conclusions and caveats: Both naive CD4+ cell counts and diversity were greater in long-lived donors than in aged donors. With donor CMV status unknown, expanded clonotype changes were possibly confounded.

Germline V lookup: CDR1 MNHEY, CDR2 SMNVEV (reference sequence). The CDR3 spans 16 residues. Trimming shortened V by 5 bases and J by 1 base, and 15 bases separated the two germline ends. Each donor gave approximately 9.7 milliliters of peripheral blood. The sequencing sample was made of blood. This TCR was recovered from a woman between 55 and 75 years old in good health. The chain joins TRBV27 to TRBJ2-1, with D possibly being TRBD1 or TRBD2 (6 bases each). In DNA, the CDR3 is TGTGCCAGCAGTCCCGTCCGGGGGCGGTCCTACAATGAGCAGTTCTTC. The encoded protein is CASSPVRGRSYNEQFF.